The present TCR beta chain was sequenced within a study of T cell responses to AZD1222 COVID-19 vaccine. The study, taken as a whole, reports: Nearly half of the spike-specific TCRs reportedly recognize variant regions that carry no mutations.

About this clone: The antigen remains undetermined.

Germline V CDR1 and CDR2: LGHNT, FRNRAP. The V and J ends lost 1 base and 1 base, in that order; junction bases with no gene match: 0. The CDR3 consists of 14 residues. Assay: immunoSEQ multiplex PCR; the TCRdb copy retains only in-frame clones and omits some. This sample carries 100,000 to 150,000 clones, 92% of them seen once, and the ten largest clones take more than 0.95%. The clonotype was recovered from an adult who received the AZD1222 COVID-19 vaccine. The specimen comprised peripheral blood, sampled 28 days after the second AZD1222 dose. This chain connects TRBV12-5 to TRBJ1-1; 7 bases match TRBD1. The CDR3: CASGLGQGNTEAFF. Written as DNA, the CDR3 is TGTGCTAGTGGTTTGGGACAGGGGAACACTGAAGCTTTCTTT.